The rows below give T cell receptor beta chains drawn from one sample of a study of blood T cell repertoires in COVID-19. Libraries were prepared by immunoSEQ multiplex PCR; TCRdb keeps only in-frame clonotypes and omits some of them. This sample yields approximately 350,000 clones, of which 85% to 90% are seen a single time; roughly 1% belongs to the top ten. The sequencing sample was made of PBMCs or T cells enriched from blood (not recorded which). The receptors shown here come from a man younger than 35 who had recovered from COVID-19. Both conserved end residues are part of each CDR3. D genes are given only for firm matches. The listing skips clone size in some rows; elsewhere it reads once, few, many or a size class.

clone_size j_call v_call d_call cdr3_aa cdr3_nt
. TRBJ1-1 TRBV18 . CASSPPLAQRTEAFF TGTGCCAGCTCACCACCTCTGGCGCAGCGGACTGAAGCTTTCTTT
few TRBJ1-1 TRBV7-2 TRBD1 CASSLSRTGWTEAFF TGTGCCAGCAGCCTTTCTAGGACAGGGTGGACTGAAGCTTTCTTT
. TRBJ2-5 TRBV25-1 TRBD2 CASSEYTSGGYQETQYF TGTGCCAGCAGTGAATATACTAGCGGGGGATACCAAGAGACCCAGTACTTC
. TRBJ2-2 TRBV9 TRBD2 CASSVIAGARTGELFF TGTGCCAGCAGCGTTATAGCGGGGGCGAGGACCGGGGAGCTGTTTTTT
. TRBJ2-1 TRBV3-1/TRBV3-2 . CASSPSLEIAYNEQFF TGTGCCAGCAGCCCATCCTTGGAGATCGCCTACAATGAGCAGTTCTTC
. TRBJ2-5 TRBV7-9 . CASSLGFRDETQYF TGTGCCAGCAGCTTAGGATTCCGAGATGAGACCCAGTACTTC
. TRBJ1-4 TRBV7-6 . CASSRTPTNEKLFF TGTGCCAGCAGCCGGACACCAACTAATGAAAAACTGTTTTTT
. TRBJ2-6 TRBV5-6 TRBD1 CASTFWTGSAGANVLTF TGTGCCAGCACCTTTTGGACAGGGTCGGCTGGGGCCAACGTCCTGACTTTC
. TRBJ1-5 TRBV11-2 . CASSLRGRGNQPQHF TGTGCCAGCAGCTTAAGAGGCCGTGGCAATCAGCCCCAGCATTTT
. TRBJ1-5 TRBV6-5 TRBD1 CASFGQDNQPQHF TGTGCCAGCTTCGGACAGGACAATCAGCCCCAGCATTTT
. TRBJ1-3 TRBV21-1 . CASSKIQGEAVHTIYF TGTGCCAGCAGCAAGATACAGGGGGAAGCCGTACACACCATATATTTT
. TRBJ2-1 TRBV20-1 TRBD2 CSASVGGANEQFF TGCAGTGCTAGTGTCGGGGGGGCCAATGAGCAGTTCTTC
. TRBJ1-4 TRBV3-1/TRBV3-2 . CASSLSGGNEKLFF TGTGCCAGCAGCCTATCGGGGGGAAATGAAAAACTGTTTTTT
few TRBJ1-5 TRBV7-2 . CASSLASAREGQPQHF TGTGCCAGCAGCTTAGCGTCGGCCCGGGAGGGTCAGCCCCAGCATTTT
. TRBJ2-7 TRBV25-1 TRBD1 CASSVPGQGRYEQYF TGTGCCAGCAGTGTCCCCGGACAGGGGCGCTACGAGCAGTACTTC